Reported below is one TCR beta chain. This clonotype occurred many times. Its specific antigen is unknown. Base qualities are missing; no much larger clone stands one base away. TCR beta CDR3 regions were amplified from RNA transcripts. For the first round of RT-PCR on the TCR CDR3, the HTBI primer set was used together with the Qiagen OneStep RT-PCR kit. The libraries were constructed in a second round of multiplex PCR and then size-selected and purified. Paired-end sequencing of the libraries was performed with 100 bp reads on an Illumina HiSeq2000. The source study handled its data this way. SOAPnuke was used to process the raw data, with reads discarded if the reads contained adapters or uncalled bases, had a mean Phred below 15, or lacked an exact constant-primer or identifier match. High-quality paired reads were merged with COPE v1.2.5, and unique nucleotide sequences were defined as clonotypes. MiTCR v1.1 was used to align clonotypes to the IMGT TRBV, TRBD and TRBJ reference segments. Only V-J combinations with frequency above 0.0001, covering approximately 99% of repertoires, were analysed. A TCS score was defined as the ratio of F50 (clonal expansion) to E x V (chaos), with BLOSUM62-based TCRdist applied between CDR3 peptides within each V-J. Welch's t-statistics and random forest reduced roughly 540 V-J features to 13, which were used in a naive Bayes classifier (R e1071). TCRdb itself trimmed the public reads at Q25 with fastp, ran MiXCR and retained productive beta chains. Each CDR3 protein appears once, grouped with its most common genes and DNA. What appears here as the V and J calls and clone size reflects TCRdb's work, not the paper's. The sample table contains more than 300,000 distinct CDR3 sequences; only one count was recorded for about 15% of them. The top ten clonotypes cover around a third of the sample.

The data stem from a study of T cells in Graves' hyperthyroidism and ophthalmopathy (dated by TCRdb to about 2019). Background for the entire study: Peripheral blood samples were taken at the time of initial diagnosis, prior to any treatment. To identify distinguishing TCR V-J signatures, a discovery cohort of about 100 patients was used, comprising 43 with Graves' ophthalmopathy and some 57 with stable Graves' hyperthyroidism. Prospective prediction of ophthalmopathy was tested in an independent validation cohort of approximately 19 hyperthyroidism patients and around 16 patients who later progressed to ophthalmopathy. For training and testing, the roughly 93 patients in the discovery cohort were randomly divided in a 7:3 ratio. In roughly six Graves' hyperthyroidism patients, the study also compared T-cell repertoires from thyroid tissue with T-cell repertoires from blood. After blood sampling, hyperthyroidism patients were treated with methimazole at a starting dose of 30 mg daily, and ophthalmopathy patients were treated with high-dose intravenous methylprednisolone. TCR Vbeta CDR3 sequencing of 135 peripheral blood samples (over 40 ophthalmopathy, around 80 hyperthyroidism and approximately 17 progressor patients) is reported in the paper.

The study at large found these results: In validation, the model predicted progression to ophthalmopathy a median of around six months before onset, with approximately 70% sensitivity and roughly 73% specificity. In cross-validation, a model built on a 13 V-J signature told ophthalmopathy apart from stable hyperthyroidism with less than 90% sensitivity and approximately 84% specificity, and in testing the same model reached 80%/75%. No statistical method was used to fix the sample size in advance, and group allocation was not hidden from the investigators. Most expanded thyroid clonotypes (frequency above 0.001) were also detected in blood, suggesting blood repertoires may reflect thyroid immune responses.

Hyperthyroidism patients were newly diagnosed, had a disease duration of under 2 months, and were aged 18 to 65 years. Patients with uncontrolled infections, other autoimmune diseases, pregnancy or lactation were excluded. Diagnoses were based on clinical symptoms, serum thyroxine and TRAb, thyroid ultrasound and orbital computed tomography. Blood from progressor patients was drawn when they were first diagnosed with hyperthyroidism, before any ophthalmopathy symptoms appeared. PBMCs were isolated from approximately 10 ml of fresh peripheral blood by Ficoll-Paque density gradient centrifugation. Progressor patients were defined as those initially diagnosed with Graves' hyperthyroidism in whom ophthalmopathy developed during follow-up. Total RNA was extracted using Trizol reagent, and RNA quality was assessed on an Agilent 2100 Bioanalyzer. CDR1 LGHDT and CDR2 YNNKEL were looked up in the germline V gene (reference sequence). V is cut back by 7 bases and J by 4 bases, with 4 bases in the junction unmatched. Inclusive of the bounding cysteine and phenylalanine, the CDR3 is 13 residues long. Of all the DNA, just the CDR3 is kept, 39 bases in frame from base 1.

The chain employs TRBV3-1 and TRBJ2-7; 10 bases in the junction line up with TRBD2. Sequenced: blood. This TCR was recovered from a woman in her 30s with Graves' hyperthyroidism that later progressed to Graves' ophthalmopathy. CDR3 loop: CASTSGRNYEQYF. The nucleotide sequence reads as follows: TGTGCCAGCACTAGCGGGAGAAATTACGAGCAGTACTTC.